The entry below gives a single T cell receptor beta chain sequence along with its context. Its antigen is unknown. These data are taken from a study of T-cell reconstitution after alpha-beta-depleted transplantation in children. Study-level results: Most T-cell counts and diversity one year after the transplant came from T cells that were newly produced. After transplant, high TCRbeta diversity at day 60 in some patients arose from surviving recipient T cells and thymic progenitors. Several hundred expanded graft clones reportedly gave rise to the alpha-beta T cells present about two months after transplant.

V gave up 2 bases and J gave up 0 bases, with 4 bases separating them. This CDR3 has 13 amino acids. CDR1 and CDR2 from the germline V gene are ENHRY and SYGVKD. Unique molecular identifiers were built into the TCRbeta library. TCRdb analysed the PCR reads with MiXCR anew, one entry per CDR3 protein. In the table there are about 830,000 distinct CDR3 sequences, approximately 15% of which are singletons. The chain couples TRBV10-3 to TRBJ1-1; no clear D gene. The clonotype originates from a male patient younger than 18 who had a stem cell transplant for acute lymphoblastic leukemia, so the T cells may come from the graft donor. The source was PBMCs, mostly from graft donor cells, collected 360 days after TCRalphabeta/CD19-depleted stem cell transplant. CDR3 nucleotide sequence: TGTGCCATCAGTGAGGATGTGAACACTGAAGCTTTCTTT. Its protein product is CAISEDVNTEAFF.